The 28 T cell receptor beta chains below come from one sample, sequenced in a study of PD-1 blockade in classical Hodgkin lymphoma. Documented time point: cycle 4 day 1 (C4D1), after less than 7 weeks of nivolumab. Exposure to brentuximab vedotin varied, and each patient had relapsed following autologous stem cell transplantation. The protocol was immunoSEQ multiplex PCR, while the TCRdb copy is restricted to in-frame clones and leaves out a portion. The sample holds some 86,000 clones, over 75% seen once. The sample consisted of peripheral blood mononuclear cells (PBMCs), taken before the fourth cycle of nivolumab. The receptors here all came from a human donor with classical Hodgkin lymphoma.

This clone came up once. The V call is TRBV30, the J call TRBJ1-2; D is uncertain. In germline, CDR1 is GTSNPN, CDR2 SVGIG (reference sequence). The CDR3 totals 12 residues. V shed 4 bases and J shed 11 bases, with 17 bases lying between them. The CDR3 region is CAWTPRRVGYTF. CDR3 sequence (DNA): TGTGCCTGGACCCCCAGGCGGGTGGGGTACACCTTC.

The V gene is TRBV5-1, the J gene TRBJ1-1; a weak D match, TRBD1 (5 bases). V lost 0 bases to trimming and J lost 8 bases, with 8 bases between them. The germline CDR1 and CDR2 sequences are SGHRS and YFSETQ. CDR3 length equals 12 residues. Here the CDR3 reads CASSLAGWEAFF. The CDR3 DNA follows: TGCGCCAGCAGCTTGGCAGGGTGGGAAGCTTTCTTT.

The chain employs TRBV4-2 and TRBJ1-2; D is undetermined. The germline V gene encodes CDR1 LGHNA and CDR2 YNFKEQ. There are 11 residues in the CDR3. V was pared by 0 bases and J by 13 bases, with 9 bases between. The CDR3 spells CASSQDVVLTF. The CDR3 bases are TGTGCCAGCAGCCAAGATGTAGTCCTCACCTTC.

The chain recombines TRBV19 with TRBJ2-3; 7 bases map to TRBD1. Germline-derived CDR1 and CDR2 are LNHDA and SQIVND (reference sequence). The trim removed 8 bases at V and 5 bases at J, leaving 10 bases unmatched. This CDR3 spans 14 amino acids. The CDR3 DNA reads TGTGCCAGTGAGACAGGGATCATGGGAGATACGCAGTATTTT. The encoded protein is CASETGIMGDTQYF. The full variable domain, with the rest looked up from reference TRBV19 and TRBJ2-3, is DGGITQSPKYLFRKEGQNVTLSCEQNLNHDAMYWYRQDPGQGLRLIYYSQIVNDFQKGDIAEGYSVSREKKESFPLTVTSAQKNPTAFYLCASETGIMGDTQYFGPGTRLTVL.

This clone has only a few counts. Other DNA sequences in this specimen translate into the identical CDR3. The chain has TRBV19 and TRBJ1-1; 7 bases align to TRBD1. The CDR3 is 14 residues long. Trimming at V came to 8 bases and at J to 0 bases, leaving 6 bases not matched to a gene. Germline V CDR1 and CDR2: LNHDA, SQIVND (reference sequence). DNA of the CDR3: TGTGCCAGTTCCTGGGACAGAATGAACACTGAAGCTTTCTTT. Residues: CASSWDRMNTEAFF.

The chain employs TRBV18 and TRBJ1-1, with TRBD1 as a possible D gene (6 bases). In germline, CDR1 is KGHSH, CDR2 LQKENI. The CDR3 totals 16 residues. V was shortened by 2 bases and J by 3 bases, with 16 bases between the two germline ends. The CDR3 region is CASSPRGRAGDTEAFF. CDR3 DNA: TGTGCCAGCTCACCAAGGGGCAGGGCAGGGGACACTGAAGCTTTCTTT.

The CDR3 here is CATSTGINYGYTF. In DNA, the CDR3 is TGTGCCACGTCGACAGGGATTAACTATGGCTACACCTTC. V gene TRBV19 combines with J gene TRBJ1-2; 7 bases match TRBD1. Trimming at V came to 10 bases and at J to 1 base, leaving 6 bases not matched to a gene. Germline lookup yields CDR1 LNHDA and CDR2 SQIVND (reference sequence). CDR3 length: 13 residues.

The V call is TRBV27, the J call TRBJ2-3; no definite D call. V was clipped by 0 bases and J by 2 bases, with 9 bases between them. CDR1 MNHEY and CDR2 SMNVEV come from the germline V gene (reference sequence). The CDR3 is made up of 15 amino acids. CDR3 nucleotides: TGTGCCAGCAGTTTATCCACAGATCCCACAGATACGCAGTATTTT. Protein sequence: CASSLSTDPTDTQYF.

V is TRBV6-5 and J is TRBJ2-4, with D perhaps matching TRBD2 (5 bases). CDR1 and CDR2 (germline): MNHEY, SVGAGI. The CDR3 consists of 14 residues. Between the trimmed V and J ends, which lost 0 bases and 9 bases, there was a span of 12 bases. The CDR3 DNA reads as TGTGCCAGCAGTTACTCGAGGGAGTGGTCCATTCAGTACTTC. It codes for CASSYSREWSIQYF.

The chain combines TRBV28 with TRBJ1-1; D is possibly TRBD1 (5 bases). V lost 3 bases to trimming and J lost 10 bases, with 12 bases between them. CDR3 size: 12 residues. CDR1 and CDR2 from the germline V gene are MDHEN and SYDVKM. For the CDR3, the DNA is TGTGCCAGCAGTTTGGGGGGTTGGACAGCTTTCTTT. It specifies CASSLGGWTAFF. The full variable domain, its missing parts supplied by reference TRBV28 and TRBJ1-1, is DVKVTQSSRYLVKRTGEKVFLECVQDMDHENMFWYRQDPGLGLRLIYFSYDVKMKEKGDIPEGYSVSREKKERFSLILESASTNQTSMYLCASSLGGWTAFFGQGTRLTVV.

This sequence joins TRBV15 and TRBJ1-3; 7 bases fit TRBD1. V lost 1 base to trimming and J lost 0 bases; unmatched junction nucleotides: 12. The CDR3 extends over 19 amino acids. The germline V gene encodes CDR1 LNHNV and CDR2 YYDKDF (reference sequence). The CDR3 nucleotides read TGTGCCACCAGCAGAGGGCTTCCGGGACAGACATTCTCTGGAAACACCATATATTTT. Its protein is CATSRGLPGQTFSGNTIYF.

The chain joins TRBV4-2 to TRBJ1-1, with D perhaps matching TRBD1 (6 bases). Germline CDR1 and CDR2: LGHNA and YNFKEQ. CDR3 length: 17 amino acids. The germline V and J ends were trimmed by 1 base and 0 bases, with 15 bases remaining between them. The CDR3 nucleotides read TGTGCCAGCAGCCAAGGGGGGGGCAGCCTCATGAACACTGAAGCTTTCTTT. It encodes CASSQGGGSLMNTEAFF.

The chain couples TRBV4-2 to TRBJ2-7; 7 bases are shared with TRBD2. With V trimmed by 4 bases and J by 2 bases, 8 bases remained unmatched. Germline V gene lookup returns CDR1 LGHNA and CDR2 YNFKEQ. The CDR3 is made up of 15 amino acids. This CDR3 reads CASSPGGGEAYEQYF. In DNA form, the CDR3 reads TGTGCCAGCAGCCCTGGGGGGGGAGAAGCCTACGAGCAGTACTTC.

The J gene is TRBJ1-1, the V gene TRBV30; D possibly corresponds to TRBD1 (5 bases). Germline CDR1 GTSNPN, CDR2 SVGIG (reference sequence). V lost 3 bases, J lost 8 bases, and 16 bases lay in between. This CDR3 has 13 amino acids. The CDR3 DNA follows: TGTGCCTGGAGGAAAAGTGGGGCTTACGAAGCTTTCTTT. It specifies CAWRKSGAYEAFF.

The chain recombines TRBV7-9 with TRBJ2-7; a weak D match, TRBD2 (6 bases). V was cut by 5 bases and J by 7 bases, with 21 bases left in between. Looked up from germline, CDR1 is SEHNR and CDR2 is FQNEAQ (reference sequence). This CDR3 spans 15 amino acids. CDR3 in amino acids: CASSPRDLGAGEQYF. The CDR3 DNA reads as TGTGCCAGCAGCCCGCGGGACCTCGGGGCGGGGGAGCAGTACTTC.

The chain combines TRBV6-5 with TRBJ2-7; D is unresolved. This CDR3 spans 13 amino acids. V shed 0 bases and J shed 4 bases, with 7 bases lying between them. Germline CDR1 reads MNHEY; CDR2 reads SVGAGI. The CDR3 nucleotides are TGTGCCAGCAGTTACTCGGTCGGATACGAGCAGTACTTC. Protein: CASSYSVGYEQYF.

The chain uses TRBV7-9 and TRBJ2-1, with 8 bases fitting TRBD2. Trimming took 9 bases from V and 4 from J; bases not matched to a gene: 8. The CDR3 totals 14 residues. Germline V lookup: CDR1 SEHNR, CDR2 FQNEAQ (reference sequence). The DNA for the CDR3 is TGTGCCAGTAGTCCGGCGGGGGGATACAATGAGCAGTTCTTC. Its translation: CASSPAGGYNEQFF. The variable domain in full, with the rest retrieved from reference TRBV7-9 and TRBJ2-1, is DTGVSQNPRHKITKRGQNVTFRCDPISEHNRLYWYRQTLGQGPEFLTYFQNEAQLEKSRLLSDRFSAERPKGSFSTLEIQRTEQGDSAMYLCASSPAGGYNEQFFGPGTRLTVL.

J is TRBJ1-1 and V is TRBV9; no reliable D call. In germline, CDR1 is SGDLS, CDR2 YYNGEE. V lost 3 bases and J 11 bases, leaving 20 bases between the germline ends. This CDR3 has 14 residues. The CDR3 DNA sequence: TGTGCCAGCAGCGCCGAACCCTCGGGTGGGGAGGCTTTCTTT. This encodes CASSAEPSGGEAFF.

The V and J genes are TRBV7-2 and TRBJ1-3, with TRBD1 matching 8 bases. Germline V gene lookup returns CDR1 SGHTA and CDR2 FQGNSA. V shed 5 bases, J shed 4 bases, and the junction held 7 bases outside the gene matches. This CDR3 has 15 amino acids. CDR3 sequence: CASSLQGESGNTIYF. The DNA of the CDR3 is TGTGCCAGCAGCCTACAGGGGGAGTCAGGAAACACCATATATTTT.

The sample holds a few counts of this clone. The CDR3 is CASKIQGPSYNEQFF. DNA for the CDR3: TGTGCCAGCAAGATACAGGGTCCCTCCTACAATGAGCAGTTCTTC. The V and J genes are TRBV6-1 and TRBJ2-1; possible D gene TRBD1, 6 bases. The germline V gene encodes CDR1 MNHNS and CDR2 SASEGT. Trimming shortened V by 7 bases and J by 0 bases, and 13 bases separated the two germline ends. The CDR3 length is 15 residues.

The chain has TRBV30 and TRBJ1-2, with D maybe TRBD1 (6 bases). Trimming took 2 bases from V and 5 from J, leaving 6 bases between them. Germline V gene data show CDR1 as GTSNPN and CDR2 as SVGIG (reference sequence). CDR3 length equals 11 residues. The CDR3 reads CAWSTGYGYTF. The CDR3 nucleotides read TGTGCCTGGAGTACAGGGTATGGCTACACCTTC.

The gene calls are TRBV18 and TRBJ2-3; D is possibly TRBD1 (5 bases). V dropped 6 bases and J dropped 1 base, with 14 bases sitting between them. The CDR3 is 15 amino acids. The V gene's germline CDR1 is KGHSH and CDR2 LQKENI. Here the CDR3 reads CASSPGLVGTDTQYF. The DNA for the CDR3 is TGTGCCAGCTCCCCAGGGCTGGTGGGCACAGATACGCAGTATTTT.

The genes are TRBV2 and TRBJ2-2; the match to TRBD2 covers 7 bases. The CDR3 length is 15 residues. The trim removed 3 bases at V and 5 bases at J, leaving 6 bases unmatched. Germline-derived CDR1 and CDR2 are SNHLY and FYNNEI. CDR3 in DNA: TGTGCCAGCAGTGAGCTTCGCGGGGGTACCGGGGAGCTGTTTTTT. Protein sequence: CASSELRGGTGELFF.

The chain joins TRBV11-1 to TRBJ2-1, with a weak D call TRBD2 (6 bases). V was trimmed by 7 bases and J by 7 bases, leaving 20 bases between them. The V gene's germline CDR1 is SGHAT and CDR2 FQDESV (reference sequence). The CDR3 sequence is 15 residues long. The CDR3 DNA sequence: TGTGCCAGCACCACTGGGGGGTATAGCGGAAATGAGCAGTTCTTC. It codes for CASTTGGYSGNEQFF.

The J gene is TRBJ2-3, the V gene TRBV7-7; maybe TRBD2 (6 bases). V gave up 4 bases and J gave up 4 bases, with 9 bases separating them. In germline, CDR1 is SSHAT, CDR2 FNYEAQ (reference sequence). This CDR3 is 13 amino acids long. The CDR3 DNA reads TGTGCCAGCAGCTCGATAGCGGCAGATACGCAGTATTTT. The encoded protein is CASSSIAADTQYF. Based on the CDR3 plus reference TRBV7-7 and TRBJ2-3, the full variable domain is GAGVSQSPRYKVTKRGQDVTLRCDPISSHATLYWYQQALGQGPEFLTYFNYEAQPDKSGLPSDRFSAERPEGSISTLTIQRTEQRDSAMYRCASSSIAADTQYFGPGTRLTVL.

The chain has TRBV5-1 and TRBJ2-7; 7 nucleotides agree with TRBD1. CDR1 is SGHRS, CDR2 YFSETQ, per germline. V trimming: 0 bases; J trimming: 5 bases; junction bases outside the gene matches: 2. CDR3 size: 13 residues. This chain's CDR3 is CASSLGTGDEQYF. The DNA for the CDR3 is TGCGCCAGCAGCTTGGGGACAGGAGACGAGCAGTACTTC.

The chain has TRBV7-9 and TRBJ1-1; no definite D call. Germline V lookup: CDR1 SEHNR, CDR2 FQNEAQ (reference sequence). The CDR3 is 15 residues long. Trimming left V 5 bases short and J 1 base short, with 14 bases between. CDR3 nucleotide sequence: TGTGCCAGCAGCGACCTCAGGAGTAGGAACACTGAAGCTTTCTTT. Amino acid sequence: CASSDLRSRNTEAFF.

The chain is built from TRBV5-1 and TRBJ1-1, with a tentative D call TRBD1 (6 bases). Germline CDR1 is SGHRS and CDR2 is YFSETQ. V gave up 4 bases and J gave up 4 bases, with 17 bases separating them. This CDR3 comprises 15 residues. The DNA of the CDR3 is TGCGCCAGCAGCCTGAGGACAGCGGAGGGCACTGAAGCTTTCTTT. Translating gives CASSLRTAEGTEAFF. Looking up the rest from reference TRBV5-1 and TRBJ1-1 gives the full variable domain: KAGVTQTPRYLIKTRGQQVTLSCSPISGHRSVSWYQQTPGQGLQFLFEYFSETQRNKGNFPGRFSGRQFSNSRSEMNVSTLELGDSALYLCASSLRTAEGTEAFFGQGTRLTVV.